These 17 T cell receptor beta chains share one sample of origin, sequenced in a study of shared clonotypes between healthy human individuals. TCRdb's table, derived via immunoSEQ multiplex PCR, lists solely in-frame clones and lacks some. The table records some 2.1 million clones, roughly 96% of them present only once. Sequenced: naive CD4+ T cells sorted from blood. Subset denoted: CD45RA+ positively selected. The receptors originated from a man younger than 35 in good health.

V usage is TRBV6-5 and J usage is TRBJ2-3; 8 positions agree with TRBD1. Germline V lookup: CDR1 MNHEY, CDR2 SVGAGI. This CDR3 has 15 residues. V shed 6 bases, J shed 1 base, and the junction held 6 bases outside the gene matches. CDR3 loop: CASRGGQGGTDTQYF. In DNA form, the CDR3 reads TGTGCCAGCAGGGGCGGACAGGGAGGCACAGATACGCAGTATTTT.

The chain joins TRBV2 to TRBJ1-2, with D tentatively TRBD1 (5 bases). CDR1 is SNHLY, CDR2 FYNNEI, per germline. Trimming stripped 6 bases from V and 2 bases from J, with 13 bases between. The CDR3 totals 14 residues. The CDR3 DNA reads TGTGCCAGCAGACCTGGGGCAGGGAACTATGGCTACACCTTC. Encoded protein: CASRPGAGNYGYTF.

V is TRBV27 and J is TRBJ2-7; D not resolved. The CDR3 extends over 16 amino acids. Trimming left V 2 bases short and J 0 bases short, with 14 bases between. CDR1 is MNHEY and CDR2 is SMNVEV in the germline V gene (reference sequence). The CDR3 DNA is TGTGCCAGCAGTTTACTAACCCCTAAGCTCTCCTACGAGCAGTACTTC. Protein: CASSLLTPKLSYEQYF.

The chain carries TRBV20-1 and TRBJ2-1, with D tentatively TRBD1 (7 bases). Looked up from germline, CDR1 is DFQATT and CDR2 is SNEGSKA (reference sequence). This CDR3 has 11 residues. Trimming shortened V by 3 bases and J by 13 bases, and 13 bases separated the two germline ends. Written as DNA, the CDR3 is TGCAGTGCTAGGAGGGGGGACAGCCAGTTCTTC. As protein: CSARRGDSQFF.

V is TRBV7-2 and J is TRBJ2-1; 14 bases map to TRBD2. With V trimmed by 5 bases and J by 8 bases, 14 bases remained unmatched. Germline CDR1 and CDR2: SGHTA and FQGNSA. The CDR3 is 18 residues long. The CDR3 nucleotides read TGTGCCAGCAGCCCCCTGGGGACCGGGACTAGCGGGAGAGATGAGCAGTTCTTC. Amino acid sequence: CASSPLGTGTSGRDEQFF.

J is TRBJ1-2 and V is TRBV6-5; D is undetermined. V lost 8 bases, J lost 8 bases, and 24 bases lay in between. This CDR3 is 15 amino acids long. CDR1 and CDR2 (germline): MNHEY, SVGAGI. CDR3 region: CASGSWAADPWGYTF. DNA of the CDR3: TGTGCCAGCGGCAGCTGGGCAGCGGATCCATGGGGCTACACCTTC.

CDR3: CASSPDRAGQYF. DNA for the CDR3: TGTGCCAGCAGCCCTGACAGGGCCGGGCAGTACTTC. The V gene is TRBV7-9, the J gene TRBJ2-7; 7 bases align to TRBD1. The ends lost 5 bases at V and 9 bases at J; junction bases unmatched: 7. The CDR3 loop spans 12 amino acids. Germline CDR1 reads SEHNR; CDR2 reads FQNEAQ (reference sequence).

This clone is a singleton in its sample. This chain's CDR3 is CAWSGGRLNEKLFF. CDR3 sequence (DNA): TGTGCCTGGAGTGGGGGCAGACTTAATGAAAAACTGTTTTTT. The chain combines TRBV30 with TRBJ1-4; D perhaps matches TRBD1 (5 bases). The CDR3 totals 14 residues. Germline V gene data show CDR1 as GTSNPN and CDR2 as SVGIG (reference sequence). V lost 1 base and J lost 4, with 10 bases in between.

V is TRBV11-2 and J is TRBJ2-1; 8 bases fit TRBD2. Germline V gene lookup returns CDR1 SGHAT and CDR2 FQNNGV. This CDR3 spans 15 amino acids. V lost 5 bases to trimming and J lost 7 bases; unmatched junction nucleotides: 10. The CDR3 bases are TGTGCCAGCAGCCAACTAGCGGTCCTACCTAATGAGCAGTTCTTC. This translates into CASSQLAVLPNEQFF. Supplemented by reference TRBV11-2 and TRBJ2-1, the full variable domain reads EAGVAQSPRYKIIEKRQSVAFWCNPISGHATLYWYQQILGQGPKLLIQFQNNGVVDDSQLPKDRFSAERLKGVDSTLKIQPAKLEDSAVYLCASSQLAVLPNEQFFGPGTRLTVL.

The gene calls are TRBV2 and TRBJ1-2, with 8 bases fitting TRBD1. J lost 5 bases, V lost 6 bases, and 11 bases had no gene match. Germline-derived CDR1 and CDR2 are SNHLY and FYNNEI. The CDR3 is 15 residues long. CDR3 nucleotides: TGTGCCAGCAGCCTCCAGACAGGGGAATTTTATGGCTACACCTTC. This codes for CASSLQTGEFYGYTF.

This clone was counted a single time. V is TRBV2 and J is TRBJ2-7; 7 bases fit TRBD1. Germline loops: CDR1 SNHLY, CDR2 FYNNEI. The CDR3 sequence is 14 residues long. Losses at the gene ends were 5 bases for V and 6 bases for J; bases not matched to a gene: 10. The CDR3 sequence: CASSYEQGIGEQYF. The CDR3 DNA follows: TGTGCCAGCAGTTATGAACAGGGGATCGGCGAGCAGTACTTC.

The CDR3 loop reads CAWMADSGNTIYF. As DNA, the CDR3 is TGTGCCTGGATGGCGGATTCTGGAAACACCATATATTTT. J is TRBJ1-3 and V is TRBV30; D is unclear. Trimming removed 4 bases from V and 1 base from J, with 8 bases in between. CDR1 is GTSNPN and CDR2 is SVGIG in the germline V gene (reference sequence). The CDR3 contains 13 residues.

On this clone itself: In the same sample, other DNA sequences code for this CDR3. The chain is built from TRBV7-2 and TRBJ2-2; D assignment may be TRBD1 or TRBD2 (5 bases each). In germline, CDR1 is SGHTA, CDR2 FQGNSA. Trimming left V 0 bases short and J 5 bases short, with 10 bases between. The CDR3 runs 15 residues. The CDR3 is CASSLAGVGTGELFF. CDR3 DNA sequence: TGTGCCAGCAGCTTAGCGGGGGTAGGGACCGGGGAGCTGTTTTTT.

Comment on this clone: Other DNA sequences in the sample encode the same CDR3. CDR3 sequence: CASSLGGPQETQYF. DNA for the CDR3: TGCGCCAGCAGCTTGGGGGGGCCGCAAGAGACCCAGTACTTC. This sequence joins TRBV5-1 and TRBJ2-5; D is perhaps TRBD1 (6 bases). The CDR3 runs to 14 residues. V was shortened by 0 bases and J by 2 bases, with 8 bases between the two germline ends. The germline gives CDR1 SGHRS, CDR2 YFSETQ.

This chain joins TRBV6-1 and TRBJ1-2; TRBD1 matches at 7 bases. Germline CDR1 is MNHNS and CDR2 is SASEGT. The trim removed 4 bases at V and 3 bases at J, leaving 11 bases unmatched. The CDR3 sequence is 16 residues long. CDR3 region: CASSGSGQPTYYGYTF. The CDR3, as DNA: TGTGCCAGCAGTGGTTCGGGACAGCCTACCTACTATGGCTACACCTTC.

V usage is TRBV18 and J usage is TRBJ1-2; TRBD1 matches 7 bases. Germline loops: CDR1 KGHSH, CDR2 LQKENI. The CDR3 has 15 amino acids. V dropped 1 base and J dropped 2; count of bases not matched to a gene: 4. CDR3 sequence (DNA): TGTGCCAGCTCACCACAGGGGGCGGTGAACTATGGCTACACCTTC. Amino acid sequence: CASSPQGAVNYGYTF.

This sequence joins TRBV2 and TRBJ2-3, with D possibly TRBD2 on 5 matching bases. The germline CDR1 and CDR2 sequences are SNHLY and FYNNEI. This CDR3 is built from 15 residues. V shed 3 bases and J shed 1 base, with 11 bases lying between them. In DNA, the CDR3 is TGTGCCAGCAGTGAGATCAGCGGACGCACAGATACGCAGTATTTT. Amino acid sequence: CASSEISGRTDTQYF.